This passage covers 11 T cell receptor beta chains from one sample sequenced in a study of early stage breast cancer tumors (dated by TCRdb to the late 2010s). Receptor amplification or capture employed the immunoSEQ multiplex PCR assay. The source is immuneACCESS, and TCRdb retained only in-frame sequences with V and J called. Part of the clones is not carried over; for the studies checked, unresolved V genes explain less than half of this, and the remainder is unexplained. In all, the sample holds 9,500 to 11,000 clones, and over 60% of those were seen once. The ten largest account for 20% to 25% of the sample. Sequenced sample: breast tumor tissue. Every receptor here comes from a person aged 40-50 years with breast cancer.

This clone is medium-sized (0.01 to 0.1%) by share. This chain links TRBV7-9 with TRBJ2-7, with TRBD2 matching 7 bases. V gave up 1 base and J gave up 0 bases; unmatched junction bases: 15. From germline, CDR1 is SEHNR and CDR2 FQNEAQ (reference sequence). This CDR3 spans 19 amino acids. DNA for the CDR3: TGTGCCAGCAGCTTAGGTTCCGGTGGGAGGGACTCGATCTCCTACGAGCAGTACTTC. Protein product: CASSLGSGGRDSISYEQYF.

CDR3: CASSSRTGQNNEQFF. As DNA, the CDR3 is TGTGCCAGCAGTTCAAGGACAGGACAGAACAATGAGCAGTTCTTC. V usage is TRBV6-5 and J usage is TRBJ2-1; the match to TRBD1 covers 7 bases. In germline, CDR1 is MNHEY, CDR2 SVGAGI. The CDR3 has 15 amino acids. J was trimmed by 5 bases and V by 4 bases; bases with no gene match: 8.

The rearrangement joins TRBV19 to TRBJ1-5, with D maybe TRBD1 (5 bases). The germline V gene has CDR1 LNHDA and CDR2 SQIVND (reference sequence). This CDR3 contains 16 residues. Trimming stripped 5 bases from V and 0 bases from J, with 14 bases between. CDR3 protein: CASSSSGTVSNQPQHF. The CDR3 nucleotides are TGTGCCAGTAGTTCCTCCGGGACGGTTAGCAATCAGCCCCAGCATTTT.

This chain connects TRBV15 to TRBJ2-1; D not certain. The ends were cut back, 3 bases at V and 9 bases at J, with 9 bases in the middle. The length of the CDR3 is 12 residues. Looked up from germline, CDR1 is LNHNV and CDR2 is YYDKDF (reference sequence). The CDR3 here is CATSREGSEQFF. CDR3 DNA sequence: TGTGCCACCAGCAGGGAAGGGTCTGAGCAGTTCTTC.

The V and J genes are TRBV18 and TRBJ2-2; D is perhaps TRBD2 (5 bases). CDR3 size: 14 residues. Germline lookup yields CDR1 KGHSH and CDR2 LQKENI. V lost 1 base and J lost 2, with 5 bases in between. The CDR3 nucleotides are TGTGCCAGCTCACCACGGACTAACACCGGGGAGCTGTTTTTT. Translation: CASSPRTNTGELFF.

This CDR3 is CASSQALAVEQFF. The CDR3 nucleotides are TGTGCCAGCAGCCAAGCACTAGCGGTTGAGCAGTTCTTC. The rearrangement joins TRBV11-2 to TRBJ2-1, with 8 bases identical to TRBD2. CDR3 length: 13 amino acids. V was pared by 5 bases and J by 9 bases, with 6 bases of the junction left unmatched. Germline V gives CDR1 SGHAT, CDR2 FQNNGV.

The V call is TRBV6-4, the J call TRBJ2-6; the D is unclear. CDR3 size: 12 residues. V was shortened by 10 bases and J by 0 bases, with 4 bases between the two germline ends. Germline CDR1 and CDR2: MRHNA and SNTAGT. The CDR3 DNA is TGTGCCAATCGCTCTGGGGCCAACGTCCTGACTTTC. Its translation is CANRSGANVLTF.

This chain's CDR3 is CASSLFSGSSTDTQYF. The CDR3 nucleotides read TGTGCCAGCAGCTTGTTTTCCGGGTCAAGCACAGATACGCAGTATTTT. The J gene is TRBJ2-3, the V gene TRBV7-9; D is undetermined. CDR3 size: 16 residues. Trimming removed 3 bases at V and 0 bases at J, with 13 bases between. The germline gives CDR1 SEHNR, CDR2 FQNEAQ (reference sequence).

V gene TRBV18 combines with J gene TRBJ2-5; D not certain. CDR3 size: 14 residues. Trimming took 2 bases from V and 2 from J, leaving 9 bases between them. Germline V gene sequence: CDR1 KGHSH, CDR2 LQKENI. The CDR3 region has the DNA TGTGCCAGCTCACCAGCGCGGCAACAAGAGACCCAGTACTTC. Protein: CASSPARQQETQYF.

Only a few counts were recorded for this clone. The rearrangement joins TRBV27 to TRBJ2-3; weak D call: TRBD2 (5 bases). From germline, CDR1 is MNHEY and CDR2 SMNVEV (reference sequence). Between the trimmed V and J ends, which lost 7 bases and 4 bases, there was a span of 18 bases. CDR3 size: 15 residues. The CDR3 protein is CASTLTGYGADTQYF. CDR3 nucleotides: TGTGCCAGCACCCTAACGGGATATGGCGCAGATACGCAGTATTTT.

The rearrangement links TRBV2 to TRBJ2-7; TRBD2 matches at 12 bases. The germline CDR1 and CDR2 sequences are SNHLY and FYNNEI. The CDR3 has 14 residues. V lost 7 bases, J lost 7 bases, and 8 bases stayed unmatched. CDR3 protein: CASTTGTSGSEQYF. Here the CDR3 DNA reads TGTGCCAGCACCACCGGGACTAGCGGGTCGGAGCAGTACTTC.